This T cell receptor (beta chain) was identified in a study of T cell responses to AZD1222 COVID-19 vaccine. Study-level findings and limits: A rise in Spike-specific TCR breadth and depth followed two AZD1222 doses. Donors were chiefly white British, with a greater number of females, and clonal diversity was perhaps underestimated. Seropositive AZD1222 recipients at baseline numbered only 6 or 7. Only after the peak T cell response were repertoires sampled.

Clones were read by immunoSEQ multiplex PCR, and TCRdb kept only the in-frame ones, dropping some. The table records 100,000 to 150,000 clones, 85% to 90% of them present only once. Notes on this clone: The antigen remains undetermined.

This CDR3 region has 16 residues. CDR1 is LGHNA and CDR2 is YNFKEQ in the germline V gene. Unmatched junction bases numbered 8, after V lost 0 bases and J lost 7 bases. This clonotype was obtained from an adult in good health. The sample consisted of peripheral blood, taken on day 0 of AZD1222 vaccination. V gene TRBV4-2 combines with J gene TRBJ2-1; 8 bases are a match to TRBD1. CDR3 in amino acids: CASSQELGTGSNEQFF. DNA for the CDR3: TGTGCCAGCAGCCAAGAACTCGGGACAGGAAGTAATGAGCAGTTCTTC.